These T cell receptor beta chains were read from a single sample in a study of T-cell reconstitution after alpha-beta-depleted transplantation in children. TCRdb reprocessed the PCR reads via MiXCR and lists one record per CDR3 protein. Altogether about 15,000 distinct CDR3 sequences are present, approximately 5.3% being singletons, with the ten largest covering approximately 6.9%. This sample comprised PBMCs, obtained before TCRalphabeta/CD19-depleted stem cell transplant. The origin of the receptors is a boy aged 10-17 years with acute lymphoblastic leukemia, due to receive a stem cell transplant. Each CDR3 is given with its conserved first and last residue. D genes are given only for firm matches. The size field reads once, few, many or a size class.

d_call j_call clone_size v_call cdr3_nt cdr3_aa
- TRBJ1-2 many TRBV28 TGTGCCTCGGCGACACCCGGCTATGGCTACACCTTC CASATPGYGYTF
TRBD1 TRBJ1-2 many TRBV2 TGTGCCAGCAGTGTTGACAGGGGTGATGGCTACACCTTC CASSVDRGDGYTF
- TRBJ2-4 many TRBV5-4 TGTGCCAGCAGCTACGATGGGGGGCTCGCCAAAAACATTCAGTACTTC CASSYDGGLAKNIQYF
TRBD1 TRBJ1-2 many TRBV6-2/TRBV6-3 TGTGCCAGCAGTTACGCCCGAAACCCGACAGGGAATGGCTACACCTTC CASSYARNPTGNGYTF
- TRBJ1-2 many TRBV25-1 TGTGCCAGCACTGCTGGTAGTTATGGCTACACCTTC CASTAGSYGYTF
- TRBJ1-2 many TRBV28 TGTGCCAGCCTCGCGGGGGGCAGCGTCTACTATGGCTACACCTTC CASLAGGSVYYGYTF
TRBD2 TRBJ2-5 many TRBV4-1 TGCGCCAGCAGCCAAGGACTAGCATCGGAGACCCAGTACTTC CASSQGLASETQYF
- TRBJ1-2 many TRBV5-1 TGCGCCAGCAGCCCAGAGGGGGGTAGTGGCTACACCTTC CASSPEGGSGYTF
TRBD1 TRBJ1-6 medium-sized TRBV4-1 TGCGCCAGCAGCACCCGGACAGGTTACTCACCCCTCCACTTT CASSTRTGYSPLHF
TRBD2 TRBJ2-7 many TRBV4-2 TGTGCCAGCAGCCAACTCGGGACTAGCATCCAGCAGTACTTC CASSQLGTSIQQYF
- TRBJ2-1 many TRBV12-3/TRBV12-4 TGTGCCAGCAGTTTAAGGGGTCCAGGATACAATGAGCAGTTCTTC CASSLRGPGYNEQFF
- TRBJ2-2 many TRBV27 TGTGCCAGCAGTTCAGTAAACACCGGGGAGCTGTTTTTT CASSSVNTGELFF
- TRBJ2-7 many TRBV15 TGTGCCACCAGCAGACCCCTAGCTTCCCACGAGCAGTACTTC CATSRPLASHEQYF
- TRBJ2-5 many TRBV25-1 TGTGCCAGCAGTGTAGGGGCCAGCCGTCGGGAGACCCAGTACTTC CASSVGASRRETQYF
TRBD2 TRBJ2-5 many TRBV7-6 TGTGCCAGCAGCTCTAGCGGGGGACGAGAGACCCAGTACTTC CASSSSGGRETQYF
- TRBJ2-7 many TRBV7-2 TGTGCCAGCAGCGAACGGGACACCTCCTACGAGCAGTACTTC CASSERDTSYEQYF
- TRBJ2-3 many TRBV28 TGTGCCAGCAGCCCGACACTAGGAGTAGCGCAGTATTTT CASSPTLGVAQYF